This T cell receptor beta chain was documented in a study of blood T cell repertoires in COVID-19. Germline V gene lookup returns CDR1 SGDLS and CDR2 YYNGEE. Trimming took 5 bases from V and 3 from J; bases not matched to a gene: 3. The CDR3 totals 13 residues. This clone appeared once. Authors' analysis steps: Reference gene primer amplification yielded estimated nucleated cell counts. TCRdb's copy holds only in-frame clones and misses some; the assay was immunoSEQ multiplex PCR. V and J calls and clone size are copied from that table; D and trimming were computed from the DNA. The sample includes 250,000 to 300,000 clones, approximately 88% of them seen just once.

This receptor was taken from a man aged 45-60 years with acute or convalescent COVID-19. Sequencing was carried out using peripheral blood. V gene TRBV9 combines with J gene TRBJ2-5, with TRBD2 matching 8 bases. This chain's CDR3 is CASSRAGEETQYF. In DNA form, the CDR3 reads TGTGCCAGCAGTCGAGCGGGGGAAGAGACCCAGTACTTC.